The present TCR beta chain was sequenced within a study of control samples from healthy donors and cancer patients. Data came from immunoSEQ multiplex PCR; TCRdb stores just in-frame clones and leaves some out. The table lists 45,000 to 60,000 clones, around 94% of them singletons. V gave up 5 bases and J gave up 4 bases; unmatched junction bases: 9. Germline values: CDR1 SGHTA, CDR2 FQGNSA. The CDR3 has 16 amino acids. This sequence joins TRBV7-2 and TRBJ1-1; TRBD1 agrees at 11 bases. This receptor was identified in a man younger than 45 in good health. The material sequenced was blood. The CDR3 bases are TGTGCCAGCAGCCCCGGGACAGGGGGGTCTCTCACTGAAGCTTTCTTT. It translates to CASSPGTGGSLTEAFF. Filled out from reference TRBV7-2 and TRBJ1-1, the complete variable domain reads GAGVSQSPSNKVTEKGKDVELRCDPISGHTALYWYRQSLGQGLEFLIYFQGNSAPDKSGLPSDRFSAERTGGSVSTLTIQRTQQEDSAVYLCASSPGTGGSLTEAFFGQGTRLTVV.